The source of this TCR beta chain is a study of blood T cells in healthy people across ages. This CDR3 region has 13 residues. With 1 base removed from V and 3 bases from J, the gap between germline ends came to 5 bases. The germline V gene encodes CDR1 SGHTS and CDR2 YDEGEE. Primers used in a second PCR of roughly 6 to 11 cycles were a sample-barcoded 5' primer and a J-beta primer mix. Every single cDNA molecule received a tag from a template-switch adaptor with 12 random nucleotides. TCRdb ran MiXCR on the 5' RACE reads and lists one entry per CDR3 protein. The sample carries fewer than 2,000,000 distinct CDR3 sequences, around 35% recorded once. This clonotype was detected a few times.

The sample consisted of blood. The receptor's source is a woman in her twenties or thirties in good health. The chain links TRBV5-8 to TRBJ2-4; D gene ambiguous. CDR3 DNA sequence: TGTGCCAGCAGCTTGTGGGGCAAAAACATTCAGTACTTC. It translates to CASSLWGKNIQYF.